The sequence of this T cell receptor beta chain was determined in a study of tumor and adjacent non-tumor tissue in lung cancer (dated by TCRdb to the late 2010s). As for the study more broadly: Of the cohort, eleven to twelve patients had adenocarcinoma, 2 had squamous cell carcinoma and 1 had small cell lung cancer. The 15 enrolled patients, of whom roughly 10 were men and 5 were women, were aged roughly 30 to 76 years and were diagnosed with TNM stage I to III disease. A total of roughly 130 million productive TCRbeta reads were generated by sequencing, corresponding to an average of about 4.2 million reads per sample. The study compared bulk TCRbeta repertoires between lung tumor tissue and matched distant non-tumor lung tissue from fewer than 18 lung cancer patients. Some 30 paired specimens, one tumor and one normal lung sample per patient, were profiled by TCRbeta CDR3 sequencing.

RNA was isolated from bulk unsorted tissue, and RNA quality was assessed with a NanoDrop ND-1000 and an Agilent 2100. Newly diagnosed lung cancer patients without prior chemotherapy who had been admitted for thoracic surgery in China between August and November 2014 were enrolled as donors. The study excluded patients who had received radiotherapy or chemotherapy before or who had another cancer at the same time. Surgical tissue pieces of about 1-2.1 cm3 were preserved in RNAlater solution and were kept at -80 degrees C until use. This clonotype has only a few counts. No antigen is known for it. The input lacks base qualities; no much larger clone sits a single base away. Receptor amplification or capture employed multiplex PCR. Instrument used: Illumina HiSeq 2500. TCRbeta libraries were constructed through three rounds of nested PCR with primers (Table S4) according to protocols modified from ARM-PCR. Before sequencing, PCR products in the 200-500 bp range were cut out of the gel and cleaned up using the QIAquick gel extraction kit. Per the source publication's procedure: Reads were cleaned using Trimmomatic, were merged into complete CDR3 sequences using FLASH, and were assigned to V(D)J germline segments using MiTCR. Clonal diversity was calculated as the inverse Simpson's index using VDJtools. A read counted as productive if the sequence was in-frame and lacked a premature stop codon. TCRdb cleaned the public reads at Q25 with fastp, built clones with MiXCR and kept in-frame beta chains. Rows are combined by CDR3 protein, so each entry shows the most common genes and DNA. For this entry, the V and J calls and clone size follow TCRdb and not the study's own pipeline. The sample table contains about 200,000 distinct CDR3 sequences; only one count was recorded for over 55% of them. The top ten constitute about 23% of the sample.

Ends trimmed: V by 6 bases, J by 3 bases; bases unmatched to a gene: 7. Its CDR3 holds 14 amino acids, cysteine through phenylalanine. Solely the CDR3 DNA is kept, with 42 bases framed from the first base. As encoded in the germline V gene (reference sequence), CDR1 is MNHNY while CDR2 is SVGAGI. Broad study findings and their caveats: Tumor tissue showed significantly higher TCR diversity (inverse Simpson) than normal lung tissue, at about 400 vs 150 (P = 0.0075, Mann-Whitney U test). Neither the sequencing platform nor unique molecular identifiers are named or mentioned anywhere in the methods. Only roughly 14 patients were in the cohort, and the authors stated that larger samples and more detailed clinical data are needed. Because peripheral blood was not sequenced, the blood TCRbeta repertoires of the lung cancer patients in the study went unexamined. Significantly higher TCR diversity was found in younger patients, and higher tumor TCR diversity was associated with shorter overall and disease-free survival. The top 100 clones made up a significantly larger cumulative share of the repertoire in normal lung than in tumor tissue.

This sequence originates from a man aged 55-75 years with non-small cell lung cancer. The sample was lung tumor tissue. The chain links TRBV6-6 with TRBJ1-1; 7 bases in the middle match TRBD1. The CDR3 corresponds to CASSRDRADTEAFF. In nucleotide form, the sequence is TGTGCCAGCAGCCGAGACAGGGCCGACACTGAAGCTTTCTTT.